This T cell receptor (beta chain) was captured by sequencing in a study of shared clonotypes between healthy human individuals. CD4+ cell separation produced CD45RA+ naive and CD45RA-negative memory subsets. Study results and limitations: Some naive CD4 clonotypes, approximately 4.5%, turned up in common across several donors. Lower generation probabilities were found for non-shared clonotypes than for those shared by all four donors.

Replicate PCRs for sorted subsets used 200 ng DNA; this equaled 25,000 to 35,000 T cell genomes. Assay used: immunoSEQ multiplex PCR; TCRdb lists only in-frame clones, some missing. The sample includes 900,000 to 1,200,000 clones, more than 75% of them seen just once. On this clone itself: Its specificity is not known.

Trimming left V 8 bases short and J 0 bases short, with 15 bases between. Germline lookup yields CDR1 SGHRS and CDR2 YFSETQ. The CDR3 loop spans 15 amino acids. The sample comprised memory CD4+ T cells from PBMCs. This sample's subset: CD45RA-negative fraction. This sequence originates from a young man in good health. Some clones in this sample may be carry-over from other donors' samples. The chain recombines TRBV5-1 with TRBJ2-1; D is unresolved. The CDR3 DNA reads as TGCGCCAGTCGGGTATCGAGTAGCTCCTACAATGAGCAGTTCTTC. Protein sequence: CASRVSSSSYNEQFF.